This T cell receptor beta chain was obtained from a study of T cell repertoires in cytomegalovirus infection. The overall study: Evidence of both CMV infection and a matching HLA type came from public TCR beta signatures. Study findings and constraints: Carriers of CMV and the relevant HLA type were discriminated by public TCR beta frequency. HLA-C-restricted, CMV-specific TCR beta clonotypes were dominant ex vivo.

The germline V gene encodes CDR1 DFQATT and CDR2 SNEGSKA (reference sequence). The V segment lost 3 bases and the J segment 6 bases; nucleotides outside the gene matches: 5. The CDR3 has 15 amino acids. Notes on this clonotype: What it binds is unknown.

TCRdb reanalysed the reads using MiXCR and keeps one entry per CDR3 protein. Here the sample spans hundreds of thousands of distinct CDR3 sequences, 30% to 35% being singletons. The sample here was cultured PBMCs, taken from culture after CMV antigen stimulation. The chain has TRBV20-1 and TRBJ1-6; 10 bases map to TRBD1. The sequence came from a human donor in good health (CMV status not recorded). Some clones in this sample may be carry-over from other donors' samples. CDR3 region: CSASPRTGGNSPLHF. The CDR3 DNA reads TGCAGTGCTAGCCCCCGGACAGGGGGTAATTCACCCCTCCACTTT.